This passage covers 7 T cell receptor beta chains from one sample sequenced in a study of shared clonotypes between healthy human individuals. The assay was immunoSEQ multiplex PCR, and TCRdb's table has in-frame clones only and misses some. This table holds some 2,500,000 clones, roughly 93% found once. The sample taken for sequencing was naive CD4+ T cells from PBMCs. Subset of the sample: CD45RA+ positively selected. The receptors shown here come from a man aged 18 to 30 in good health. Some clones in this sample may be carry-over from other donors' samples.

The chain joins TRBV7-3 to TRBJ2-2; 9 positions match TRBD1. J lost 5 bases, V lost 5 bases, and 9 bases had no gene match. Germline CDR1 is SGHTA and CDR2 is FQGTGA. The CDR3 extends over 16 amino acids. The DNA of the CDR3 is TGTGCCAGCAGCCATGGACAGGGGACGGGAACCGGGGAGCTGTTTTTT. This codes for CASSHGQGTGTGELFF.

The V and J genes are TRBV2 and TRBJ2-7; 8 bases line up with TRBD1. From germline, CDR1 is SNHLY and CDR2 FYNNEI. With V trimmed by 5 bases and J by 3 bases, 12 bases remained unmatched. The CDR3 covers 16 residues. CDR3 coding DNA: TGTGCCAGCAGTCGTAGGCCCGGACAGGGCCACTACGAGCAGTACTTC. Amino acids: CASSRRPGQGHYEQYF.

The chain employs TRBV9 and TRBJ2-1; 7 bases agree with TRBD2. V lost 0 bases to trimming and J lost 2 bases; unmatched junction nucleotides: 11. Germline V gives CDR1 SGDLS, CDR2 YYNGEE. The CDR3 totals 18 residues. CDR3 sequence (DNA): TGTGCCAGCAGCGTAGTTGGCGGGAGCCGACCCGCCTACAATGAGCAGTTCTTC. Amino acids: CASSVVGGSRPAYNEQFF.

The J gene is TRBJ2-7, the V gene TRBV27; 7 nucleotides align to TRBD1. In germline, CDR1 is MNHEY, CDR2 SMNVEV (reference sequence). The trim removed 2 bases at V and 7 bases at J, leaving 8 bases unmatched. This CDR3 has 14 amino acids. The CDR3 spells CASSLTQGSGEQYF. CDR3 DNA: TGTGCCAGCAGTTTAACACAGGGGTCTGGGGAGCAGTACTTC.

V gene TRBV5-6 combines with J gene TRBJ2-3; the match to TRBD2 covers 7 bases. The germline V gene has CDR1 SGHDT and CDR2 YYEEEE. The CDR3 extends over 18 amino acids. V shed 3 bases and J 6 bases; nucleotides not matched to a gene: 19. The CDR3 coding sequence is TGTGCCAGCAGCTCCGGGACTCTCCGGGCGGGAGCGTCGGATACGCAGTATTTT. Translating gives CASSSGTLRAGASDTQYF.

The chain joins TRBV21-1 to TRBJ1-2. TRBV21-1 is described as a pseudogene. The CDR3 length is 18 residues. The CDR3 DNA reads TGTGCCAGCAGCAAACCATTTTGGCAGAAAAGTGGGTGCAATGGCTACACCTTC. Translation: CASSKPFWQKSGCNGYTF.

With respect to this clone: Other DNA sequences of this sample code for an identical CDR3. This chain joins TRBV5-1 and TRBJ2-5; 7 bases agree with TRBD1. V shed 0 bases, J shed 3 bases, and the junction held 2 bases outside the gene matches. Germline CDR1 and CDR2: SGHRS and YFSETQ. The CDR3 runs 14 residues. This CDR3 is CASSLGTGKETQYF. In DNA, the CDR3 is TGCGCCAGCAGCTTGGGGACAGGAAAAGAGACCCAGTACTTC.